The T cell receptor (beta chain) described here comes from a study of blood T cell repertoires in COVID-19 (dated by TCRdb to 2020 to 2022). General notes on the study: Collaborator samples came from the United States, Italy and Spain and covered acute and convalescent phases of COVID-19. The prospective study material was composed of cDNA or gDNA derived from T cells, B-cell-depleted T cells, or PBMCs. Deeply sampled blood TCRbeta repertoires from subjects exposed to, actively infected with, or recovered from COVID-19 were included in the dataset. The repertoires were released in a freely available public database intended as a resource for research on the immune response to SARS-CoV-2. Samples came from the ongoing ImmuneRACE study (first 160 participants) plus 1,254 subjects from 6 global collaborators. The sample metadata nearly always contained a de-identified subject ID, COVID-19 status, age in years and sex. Where available, HLA class I and class II types were obtained from metadata supplied by the sample provider rather than from assay-based typing.

This clone has only a few counts. Its antigen is currently not known. There are no base qualities to consult, and no much larger clone falls within one base. From cysteine to phenylalanine, the CDR3 is 16 amino acids long. Only the CDR3 portion is preserved as DNA: 48 bases, with reading frame beginning at the first base. Deletion took 3 bases off V and 0 bases off J, with a span of 12 bases between the germline ends. The germline V gene provides CDR1 SGHVS and CDR2 FNYEAQ. One collaborating source in Seattle enrolled patients while the patients were actively infected and followed the patients over time throughout the course of disease. The collaborating institutions used their own protocols to collect whole blood in K2EDTA tubes. For TCRbeta analysis, collaborators shipped samples as frozen whole blood, isolated PBMCs, or DNA extracted from either of those sample types. TCRbeta CDR3 regions were amplified from genomic DNA by means of the immunoSEQ Assay, a bias-controlled multiplex PCR. Processing in the source paper ran as follows. The number of nucleated cells in each sample was estimated from the amplification of reference gene primers within the assay. Sequence reads were collapsed and filtered to measure the absolute abundance of every unique TCRbeta CDR3 rearrangement. For each sample, productive Simpson clonality was calculated as the square root of Simpson's diversity index across productive rearrangements. TCRdb stores this immuneACCESS table with in-frame sequences only. Part of the clones is absent; in the studies checked, under half of the shortfall reflects unresolved V genes, and no reason is known for the rest. The DNA gave D and trimming, while V, J and clone size come from that table. This sample comprises 100,000 to 150,000 clones, roughly four fifths of them detected only once. Of the sample, approximately 5.9% is held by the ten largest clones.

What the research found in general, with its limitations: How much clinical and demographic metadata was included differed by source and by participant, and the metadata was provided uncurated.

The chain links TRBV7-6 with TRBJ1-3, with the D gene call left open. The TCR originated in an elderly man with COVID-19, enrolled during active disease. The sequenced sample was peripheral blood. The DNA is TGTGCCAGCAGCTTCTCCACGGGGTCCTCTGGAAACACCATATATTTT. It encodes CASSFSTGSSGNTIYF.